This TCR beta chain comes out of a study of CD8 T cells in ankylosing spondylitis. TCRdb processed the 5' RACE reads anew with MiXCR; each CDR3 protein has one entry. The table has 290,000 or so distinct CDR3 sequences, around 20% seen once. The germline V gene encodes CDR1 SQVTM and CDR2 ANQGSEA. Trimming at V came to 8 bases and at J to 5 bases, leaving 5 bases not matched to a gene. The CDR3 spans 13 residues. The genes are TRBV29-1 and TRBJ2-7; 14 positions agree with TRBD2. The sequenced sample consisted of blood, either unsorted or a sorted T cell fraction (not recorded which). This TCR was recovered from a female donor with ankylosing spondylitis or in good health (not recorded which). CDR3: CSTGTSGSNEQYF. CDR3 DNA: TGCAGCACTGGGACTAGCGGGAGTAACGAGCAGTACTTC.